This T cell receptor beta chain was recorded in a study of breast tumors, draining lymph nodes, adjacent tissues. Study conclusions and caveats: Most tumor T cells seemingly derive from lymph node, then expand in tumor. Data only fit, rather than demonstrated, lymph node origin of most tumor T cells. Compared with lymph nodes, tumors were less diverse; compared with nontumor tissue, more. Luminal-like breast cancer showed significantly greater tumor-nontumor repertoire similarity than basal-like breast cancer did.

Each CDR3 protein is one row after TCRdb ran MiXCR on the multiplex PCR reads. The table has some 170,000 distinct CDR3 sequences, 25% to 40% seen once. A note on this clonotype: Its matching antigen is unknown.

Axillary draining lymph nodes of breast cancer patients supplied the node samples. From germline, CDR1 is SQVTM and CDR2 ANQGSEA. CDR3 length: 13 residues. V shed 6 bases and J shed 1 base, with 12 bases lying between them. The TCR was taken from a female donor with breast cancer. Some clones in this sample may be carry-over from other donors' samples. Sequences were obtained from axillary lymph node tissue. The chain has TRBV29-1 and TRBJ1-1; D perhaps matches TRBD1 (6 bases). CDR3 sequence (DNA): TGCAGCGTAAAAGGGGGAAGGAACACTGAAGCTTTCTTT. Amino acids: CSVKGGRNTEAFF.